The 29 T cell receptor beta chains given below trace back to one sample, sequenced in a study of blood T cell repertoires in COVID-19. TCRdb's table, derived via immunoSEQ multiplex PCR, lists solely in-frame clones and lacks some. The sample includes about 180,000 clones, approximately 85% seen only once; the top ten take roughly 9.8%. Specimen: peripheral blood. The receptors shown here come from a human donor with active or convalescent COVID-19. The donor label of this sample is uncertain.

Only a few counts were recorded for this clone. The chain uses TRBV5-4 and TRBJ1-2; 7 nucleotides agree with TRBD1. J lost 6 bases, V lost 5 bases, and 7 bases had no gene match. Germline values: CDR1 SGHNT, CDR2 YYREEE (reference sequence). CDR3 length: 13 amino acids. The CDR3 nucleotides are TGTGCCAGCAGTTTACGGGACAGCGATGGCTACACCTTC. Its translation: CASSLRDSDGYTF.

The chain is built from TRBV6-6 and TRBJ2-5; TRBD1 aligns across 7 bases. The CDR3 is made up of 13 amino acids. Germline V CDR1 and CDR2: MNHNY, SVGAGI (reference sequence). V was pared by 2 bases and J by 10 bases, with 7 bases of the junction left unmatched. CDR3: CASSYKGGAGQYF. The CDR3 DNA reads as TGTGCCAGCAGTTACAAAGGGGGCGCGGGCCAGTACTTC.

The chain combines TRBV28 with TRBJ2-7; tentatively, D is TRBD1 (6 bases). This CDR3 has 13 amino acids. V lost 7 bases, J lost 6 bases, and 16 bases lay in between. The germline CDR1 and CDR2 sequences are MDHEN and SYDVKM. CDR3 in DNA: TGTGCCAGCAAGCCCAGGGGTGGACGCGAGCAGTACTTC. It codes for CASKPRGGREQYF.

V is TRBV5-8 and J is TRBJ2-5, with D tentatively TRBD1 (6 bases). The CDR3 runs 12 residues. The ends were cut back, 1 base at V and 12 bases at J, with 13 bases in the middle. Germline-derived CDR1 and CDR2 are SGHTS and YDEGEE. The CDR3 protein is CASSLRAGVEYF. The DNA of the CDR3 is TGTGCCAGCAGCTTGCGGGCAGGGGTCGAGTACTTC.

Within the sample, this clone is medium-sized (0.01 to 0.1%). The chain has TRBV7-2 and TRBJ2-7; TRBD2 might be the D (7 bases). V gave up 4 bases and J gave up 5 bases, with 12 bases separating them. Germline V gives CDR1 SGHTA, CDR2 FQGNSA. The CDR3 has 13 amino acids. The CDR3 loop is CASSSGGPDEQYF. The CDR3 region has the DNA TGTGCCAGCAGCTCCGGGGGGCCTGACGAGCAGTACTTC. The full variable domain, completed using reference TRBV7-2 and TRBJ2-7, is GAGVSQSPSNKVTEKGKDVELRCDPISGHTALYWYRQSLGQGLEFLIYFQGNSAPDKSGLPSDRFSAERTGGSVSTLTIQRTQQEDSAVYLCASSSGGPDEQYFGPGTRLTVT.

Comment on this clone: This clone may be a read error of a much larger clone one base away. V and J are TRBV5-1 and TRBJ2-5; no reliable D call. CDR3 length: 14 amino acids. Germline CDR1 is SGHRS and CDR2 is YFSETQ. Here the CDR3 DNA reads TGCGCCAGCAGCGAAGCCTCAGGTGGCTACGAGCAGCACTTC. This sequence encodes CASSEASGGYEQHF.

This clone was observed a handful of times. The germline gene is not matched at one end of the junction; a read error may be the cause. This chain links TRBV7-7 with TRBJ2-7, with D possibly matching TRBD2 (5 bases). Germline lookup yields CDR1 SSHAT and CDR2 FNYEAQ (reference sequence). The CDR3 is made up of 13 amino acids. CDR3: CASSSGSSGEQYF. Written as DNA, the CDR3 is TGTGCTAGCAGCAGCGGCAGTTCAGGCGAGCAGTACTTC.

V gene TRBV3-1 (or the pseudogene TRBV3-2) combines with J gene TRBJ2-2; D gene unclear. Germline V gives CDR1 LGHDT, CDR2 YNNKEL (reference sequence). The CDR3 has 13 amino acids. V lost 3 bases, J lost 6 bases, and 8 bases lay in between. The CDR3 reads CASSHKAAGELFF. The DNA for the CDR3 is TGTGCCAGCAGCCATAAAGCTGCCGGGGAGCTGTTTTTT.

The CDR3 loop reads CASSPVPGTGGNYGYTF. The CDR3 DNA sequence: TGCGCCAGCAGCCCAGTCCCCGGGACAGGGGGGAACTATGGCTACACCTTC. The chain carries TRBV5-1 and TRBJ1-2; 11 bases align to TRBD1. The CDR3 length is 17 residues. From germline, CDR1 is SGHRS and CDR2 YFSETQ. The junction had 10 bases not matched to a gene; V was cut back by 4 bases and J by 2 bases.

The chain joins TRBV5-1 to TRBJ2-7; 8 bases map to TRBD2. V shed 4 bases, J shed 0 bases, and the junction held 6 bases outside the gene matches. This CDR3 spans 15 amino acids. Per germline, CDR1 SGHRS and CDR2 YFSETQ. The CDR3 reads CASSEGGGPSYEQYF. As DNA, the CDR3 is TGCGCCAGCAGCGAGGGCGGGGGGCCCTCCTACGAGCAGTACTTC.

This chain connects TRBV12-5 to TRBJ2-5; D is uncertain. Per the germline V gene, CDR1 is LGHNT and CDR2 is FRNRAP. V shed 1 base and J shed 5 bases, with 8 bases lying between them. This CDR3 spans 13 amino acids. CDR3: CASGLGASETQYF. CDR3 bases: TGTGCTAGTGGTTTGGGGGCCTCCGAGACCCAGTACTTC.

V usage is TRBV12-5 and J usage is TRBJ2-7, with D perhaps TRBD1 (5 bases). V shed 8 bases and J shed 5 bases, with 10 bases lying between them. Germline V CDR1 and CDR2: LGHNT, FRNRAP. CDR3 length: 11 amino acids. In nucleotides, the CDR3 is TGTGCTAGTAGCAGGGCCCACGAGCAGTACTTC. Amino acid sequence: CASSRAHEQYF.

The J gene is TRBJ2-7, the V gene TRBV18; D unresolved. Trimming left V 3 bases short and J 0 bases short, with 9 bases between. The CDR3 runs 14 residues. Germline assignment: CDR1 KGHSH and CDR2 LQKENI. The chain's CDR3 is CASSPVQTSYEQYF. In nucleotides, the CDR3 is TGTGCCAGCTCACCTGTACAGACCTCCTACGAGCAGTACTTC.

This chain links TRBV6-4 with TRBJ2-1; 12 bases align to TRBD2. Looked up from germline, CDR1 is MRHNA and CDR2 is SNTAGT. This CDR3 region has 15 residues. Trimming removed 0 bases from V and 6 bases from J; junction bases left unmatched: 0. The CDR3 sequence: CASSDSTSGSNEQFF. CDR3 in DNA: TGTGCCAGCAGTGACTCGACTAGCGGGAGCAATGAGCAGTTCTTC.

This clone was detected a few times. The chain has TRBV2 and TRBJ1-5, with 7 positions matching TRBD1. The CDR3 consists of 13 residues. Germline CDR1 reads SNHLY; CDR2 reads FYNNEI. V was pared by 6 bases and J by 4 bases, with 3 bases of the junction left unmatched. This chain's CDR3 is CASRRDRNQPQHF. DNA for the CDR3: TGTGCCAGCAGACGGGACAGAAATCAGCCCCAGCATTTT.

There are a few counts of this clone. The chain is built from TRBV19 and TRBJ2-1, with 10 nucleotides matching TRBD1. CDR1 is LNHDA and CDR2 is SQIVND in the germline V gene (reference sequence). There are 15 residues in the CDR3. Trimming removed 3 bases from V and 7 bases from J; junction bases left unmatched: 6. The CDR3 loop reads CASSIGTGVWNEQFF. CDR3 DNA: TGTGCCAGTAGTATCGGGACAGGGGTTTGGAATGAGCAGTTCTTC.

This chain links TRBV9 with TRBJ1-1, with D perhaps matching TRBD1 (6 bases). Between the trimmed V and J ends, which lost 3 bases and 8 bases, there was a span of 14 bases. The CDR3 length is 13 residues. Germline values: CDR1 SGDLS, CDR2 YYNGEE. The CDR3 is CASSEGDSGEAFF. The CDR3 DNA sequence: TGTGCCAGCAGCGAGGGGGATTCAGGGGAAGCTTTCTTT.

This chain connects TRBV30 to TRBJ1-1; D is unclear. The CDR3 consists of 13 residues. Germline CDR1 GTSNPN, CDR2 SVGIG (reference sequence). V lost 0 bases to trimming and J lost 3 bases, with 8 bases between them. DNA for the CDR3: TGTGCCTGGAGTGTGGGAGGATACACTGAAGCTTTCTTT. Translating gives CAWSVGGYTEAFF. Based on the CDR3 plus reference TRBV30 and TRBJ1-1, the full variable domain is SQTIHQWPATLVQPVGSPLSLECTVEGTSNPNLYWYRQAAGRGLQLLFYSVGIGQISSEVPQNLSASRPQDRQFILSSKKLLLSDSGFYLCAWSVGGYTEAFFGQGTRLTVV.

This chain uses TRBV19 with TRBJ2-3, with D tentatively TRBD1 (5 bases). Germline assignment: CDR1 LNHDA and CDR2 SQIVND (reference sequence). The CDR3 sequence is 14 residues long. V was shortened by 2 bases and J by 3 bases, with 9 bases between the two germline ends. CDR3: CASSILRGTDTQYF. CDR3 DNA: TGTGCCAGTAGTATACTTAGGGGTACAGATACGCAGTATTTT.

V and J are TRBV6-2 or TRBV6-3 and TRBJ1-5; tentative D call: TRBD1 (5 bases). Germline V CDR1 and CDR2: MNHEY, SVGEGT. The CDR3 is 15 amino acids. V was shortened by 6 bases and J by 2 bases, with 14 bases between the two germline ends. CDR3 sequence (DNA): TGTGCCAGCAGCCGCCGGGGGACGGGCAATCAGCCCCAGCATTTT. Translated: CASSRRGTGNQPQHF.

The V call is TRBV9, the J call TRBJ1-4, with TRBD1 as a possible D gene (5 bases). This CDR3 is 15 amino acids long. Trimming took 0 bases from V and 4 from J, leaving 10 bases between them. Germline V gives CDR1 SGDLS, CDR2 YYNGEE. Written as DNA, the CDR3 is TGTGCCAGCAGCGTAGGCGGGACGATTAATGAAAAACTGTTTTTT. Protein: CASSVGGTINEKLFF.

The chain employs TRBV28 and TRBJ2-1; a weak D match, TRBD1 (6 bases). Germline lookup yields CDR1 MDHEN and CDR2 SYDVKM. Trimming left V 3 bases short and J 1 base short, with 13 bases between. This CDR3 comprises 16 residues. CDR3 region: CASSFWLGTSYNEQFF. DNA of the CDR3: TGTGCCAGCAGTTTTTGGCTGGGGACATCCTACAATGAGCAGTTCTTC.

As regards this clone: Within the sample, other DNA sequences also encode this same CDR3. The V call is TRBV3-1 (or the pseudogene TRBV3-2), the J call TRBJ1-6, with 7 bases identical to TRBD1. V lost 3 bases and J lost 5; bases outside the gene matches: 1. The CDR3 has 14 residues. CDR1 and CDR2 (germline): LGHDT, YNNKEL (reference sequence). CDR3 residues: CASSQGQNNSPLHF. CDR3 nucleotides: TGTGCCAGCAGCCAGGGACAGAATAATTCACCCCTCCACTTT.

The V and J genes are TRBV13 and TRBJ2-5; weak D call: TRBD1 (6 bases). Germline CDR1 and CDR2: PRHDT and FYEKMQ (reference sequence). Trimming left V 3 bases short and J 0 bases short, with 8 bases between. There are 14 residues in the CDR3. The CDR3 DNA reads TGTGCCAGCAGCTTGGACAGATACCAAGAGACCCAGTACTTC. Its translation is CASSLDRYQETQYF. Full variable domain (rest looked up from reference TRBV13 and TRBJ2-5): AAGVIQSPRHLIKEKRETATLKCYPIPRHDTVYWYQQGPGQDPQFLISFYEKMQSDKGSIPDRFSAQQFSDYHSELNMSSLELGDSALYFCASSLDRYQETQYFGPGTRLLVL.

This clone was observed a single time. The chain couples TRBV1 to TRBJ2-1; TRBD2 is the table's D call and was not checked against the DNA. TRBV1 is a pseudogene. This CDR3 comprises 17 residues. CDR3 DNA: TGCACCAGCAGCCAACGTCTGGGCGGGAGTTCTAACAATGAGCAGTTCTTC. This encodes CTSSQRLGGSSNNEQFF.

The CDR3 is CASSYSQGSDTQYF. CDR3 sequence (DNA): TGTGCCAGCAGTTACTCACAGGGTTCAGATACGCAGTATTTT. The V call is TRBV6-6, the J call TRBJ2-3; D is perhaps TRBD1 (6 bases). Germline V gene lookup returns CDR1 MNHNY and CDR2 SVGAGI (reference sequence). V shed 0 bases and J shed 4 bases, with 8 bases lying between them. This CDR3 has 14 residues.

The V gene is TRBV2, the J gene TRBJ2-5; 11 bases match TRBD2. V trimming: 10 bases; J trimming: 2 bases; junction bases outside the gene matches: 9. Germline assignment: CDR1 SNHLY and CDR2 FYNNEI. The CDR3 sequence is 15 residues long. CDR3: CATTGLAGPQETQYF. CDR3 DNA sequence: TGTGCCACCACAGGACTAGCGGGCCCACAAGAGACCCAGTACTTC.

This clone was found a few times. This sequence joins TRBV14 and TRBJ2-2, with D perhaps TRBD1 (6 bases). This CDR3 is 15 amino acids long. CDR1 SGHDN and CDR2 FVKESK come from the germline V gene. V was shortened by 4 bases and J by 2 bases, with 11 bases between the two germline ends. CDR3 nucleotide sequence: TGTGCCAGCAGCCCCCGGACAGTAAACACCGGGGAGCTGTTTTTT. Its protein is CASSPRTVNTGELFF.

CDR3 sequence reads: CASSLGAGGVHGYTF. CDR3 DNA sequence: TGCGCCAGCAGCTTGGGGGCGGGGGGCGTCCATGGCTACACCTTC. The chain couples TRBV5-1 to TRBJ1-2; maybe TRBD1 (6 bases). Germline V CDR1 and CDR2: SGHRS, YFSETQ. CDR3 size: 15 residues. V gave up 0 bases and J gave up 6 bases, with 15 bases separating them. Together with reference TRBV5-1 and TRBJ1-2, the CDR3 gives the full variable domain: KAGVTQTPRYLIKTRGQQVTLSCSPISGHRSVSWYQQTPGQGLQFLFEYFSETQRNKGNFPGRFSGRQFSNSRSEMNVSTLELGDSALYLCASSLGAGGVHGYTFGSGTRLTVV.